The rows below give T cell receptor beta chains drawn from one sample of a study of cytomegalovirus exposure and HLA in healthy donors. Using immunoSEQ multiplex PCR, the repertoire was profiled, and TCRdb retains in-frame clones only, with some absent. The sample lists under 150,000 clones, 84% occurring once. The sample taken for sequencing was PBMCs. The source of these receptors is a woman between 25 and 40 years old in good health and CMV-seronegative. The CDR3 runs from the conserved cysteine through the conserved F or W. The D gene is left open where the match is weak. Rows give clone size only sometimes, using once, few, many, or a class for an expanded clone.

D: .; J: TRBJ1-3; size: .; V: TRBV5-4; CDR3: CASSKSLGLGNTIYF; DNA: TGTGCCAGCAGCAAATCTTTGGGGCTAGGAAACACCATATATTTT
D: TRBD1; J: TRBJ2-6; size: .; V: TRBV5-4; CDR3: CASSPPGQAYSGANVLTF; DNA: TGTGCCAGCAGCCCCCCGGGACAGGCCTACTCTGGGGCCAACGTCCTGACTTTC
D: .; J: TRBJ1-2; size: .; V: TRBV9; CDR3: CASSVDGKGSNYGYTF; DNA: TGTGCCAGCAGCGTAGACGGGAAGGGATCGAACTATGGCTACACCTTC
D: .; J: TRBJ1-2; size: .; V: TRBV4-2; CDR3: CASSQGRAGTGYTF; DNA: TGTGCCAGCAGCCAAGGGAGGGCAGGGACCGGCTACACCTTC
D: .; J: TRBJ1-1; size: few; V: TRBV7-3; CDR3: CASSCPRGAGTEAFF; DNA: TGTGCCAGCAGCTGCCCCCGGGGAGCGGGCACTGAAGCTTTCTTT
D: TRBD1; J: TRBJ1-1; size: .; V: TRBV27; CDR3: CASSLYGTGGLTEAFF; DNA: TGTGCCAGCAGTTTATATGGGACAGGGGGCCTCACTGAAGCTTTCTTT
D: TRBD1; J: TRBJ1-3; size: .; V: TRBV5-1; CDR3: CASSGTGGNTIYF; DNA: TGCGCCAGCAGCGGGACAGGGGGAAACACCATATATTTT
D: TRBD1; J: TRBJ1-6; size: .; V: TRBV9; CDR3: CASRDRENSPLHF; DNA: TGTGCCAGCAGGGACAGGGAAAATTCACCCCTCCACTTT
D: .; J: TRBJ1-5; size: .; V: TRBV7-2; CDR3: CASSAQASNQPQHF; DNA: TGTGCCAGCAGCGCTCAGGCAAGCAATCAGCCCCAGCATTTT
D: TRBD2; J: TRBJ2-2; size: .; V: TRBV5-4; CDR3: CASSPGTSVPGELFF; DNA: TGTGCCAGCAGCCCCGGGACTAGCGTCCCCGGGGAGCTGTTTTTT
D: TRBD1; J: TRBJ1-2; size: .; V: TRBV6-1; CDR3: CASNEQGARGYTF; DNA: TGTGCCAGCAATGAACAGGGGGCTCGCGGCTACACCTTC
D: .; J: TRBJ1-4; size: .; V: TRBV5-5; CDR3: CASSLASGENEKLFF; DNA: TGTGCCAGCAGCTTGGCCTCGGGGGAGAATGAAAAACTGTTTTTT
D: TRBD1; J: TRBJ2-5; size: .; V: TRBV6-6; CDR3: CAGGQAVVETQYF; DNA: TGTGCCGGCGGACAGGCCGTGGTAGAGACCCAGTACTTC
D: .; J: TRBJ2-7; size: .; V: TRBV2; CDR3: CASRKGQSEQYF; DNA: TGTGCCAGCAGAAAAGGACAATCCGAGCAGTACTTC
D: .; J: TRBJ1-5; size: .; V: TRBV5-8; CDR3: CASISSRSNQPQHF; DNA: TGTGCCAGCATCTCGAGTAGAAGCAATCAGCCCCAGCATTTT
D: .; J: TRBJ1-4; size: .; V: TRBV2; CDR3: CASSEAGEKLFF; DNA: TGTGCCAGCAGTGAAGCCGGGGAAAAACTGTTTTTT
D: TRBD1; J: TRBJ1-5; size: .; V: TRBV18; CDR3: CASSPPGTGTQPQHF; DNA: TGTGCCAGCTCACCACCGGGGACAGGGACGCAGCCCCAGCATTTT
D: TRBD1; J: TRBJ2-7; size: once; V: TRBV10-1; CDR3: CASSEGGTGDYEQYF; DNA: TGCGCCAGCAGTGAGGGCGGGACAGGGGACTACGAGCAGTACTTC
D: .; J: TRBJ1-4; size: few; V: TRBV5-1; CDR3: CAILTGKLFF; DNA: TGCGCCATCCTCACCGGGAAACTGTTTTTT
D: .; J: TRBJ1-6; size: .; V: TRBV7-2; CDR3: CASSQNIADTSPLHF; DNA: TGTGCCAGCAGCCAAAACATAGCAGATACTTCACCCCTCCACTTT
D: .; J: TRBJ2-7; size: .; V: TRBV16; CDR3: CASSQLQQGYEQYF; DNA: TGTGCCAGCAGCCAACTGCAACAGGGCTACGAGCAGTACTTC
D: .; J: TRBJ1-1; size: .; V: TRBV6-6; CDR3: CASRQGLNTEAFF; DNA: TGTGCCAGCAGGCAGGGGTTGAACACTGAAGCTTTCTTT
D: .; J: TRBJ1-1; size: once; V: TRBV6-1; CDR3: CASSSPQGIGTEAFF; DNA: TGTGCCAGCAGCAGCCCCCAGGGTATTGGCACTGAAGCTTTCTTT
D: .; J: TRBJ2-3; size: .; V: TRBV9; CDR3: CASSVGGADTQYF; DNA: TGTGCCAGCAGCGTAGGGGGGGCAGATACGCAGTATTTT
D: TRBD1; J: TRBJ1-5; size: .; V: TRBV18; CDR3: CASSLGQGDQPQHF; DNA: TGTGCCAGCTCGCTGGGACAGGGAGATCAGCCCCAGCATTTT
D: .; J: TRBJ1-1; size: few; V: TRBV5-5; CDR3: CASSLDQGLPTAFF; DNA: TGTGCCAGCAGCTTGGATCAGGGGCTCCCTACAGCTTTCTTT
D: TRBD1; J: TRBJ1-5; size: .; V: TRBV28; CDR3: CASSSLITGAARPQHF; DNA: TGTGCCAGCAGTTCCCTCATCACAGGGGCCGCTCGGCCCCAGCATTTT
D: .; J: TRBJ1-6; size: once; V: TRBV2; CDR3: CASRPSGTSNSPLHF; DNA: TGTGCCAGCAGACCCTCCGGGACAAGTAATTCACCCCTCCACTTT
D: .; J: TRBJ2-7; size: .; V: TRBV13; CDR3: CASSFGGATYEQYF; DNA: TGTGCCAGCAGCTTTGGGGGGGCCACCTACGAGCAGTACTTC
D: TRBD1; J: TRBJ1-5; size: .; V: TRBV7-2; CDR3: CASSLGDSKQQPQHF; DNA: TGTGCCAGCAGCTTAGGGGACAGCAAGCAACAGCCCCAGCATTTT
D: .; J: TRBJ1-6; size: .; V: TRBV9; CDR3: CASSADLANNSPLHF; DNA: TGTGCCAGCAGCGCCGACCTAGCTAATAATTCACCCCTCCACTTT
D: TRBD1; J: TRBJ2-3; size: .; V: TRBV9; CDR3: CASSAGQGPDTQYF; DNA: TGTGCCAGCAGCGCGGGACAGGGCCCAGATACGCAGTATTTT
D: TRBD1; J: TRBJ2-7; size: .; V: TRBV6-5; CDR3: CASTKGQGAYEQYF; DNA: TGTGCCAGCACTAAGGGACAGGGGGCCTACGAGCAGTACTTC
D: TRBD2; J: TRBJ2-7; size: .; V: TRBV2; CDR3: CASRQTSGGYEQYF; DNA: TGTGCCAGCAGGCAGACTAGCGGGGGCTACGAGCAGTACTTC
D: .; J: TRBJ1-5; size: .; V: TRBV7-8; CDR3: CASSSLAAGRGSNQPQHF; DNA: TGTGCCAGCAGCTCCCTGGCGGCGGGGCGCGGAAGCAATCAGCCCCAGCATTTT
D: .; J: TRBJ1-4; size: few; V: TRBV19; CDR3: CASSIWGRGDEKLFF; DNA: TGTGCCAGTAGTATCTGGGGGCGTGGGGATGAAAAACTGTTTTTT
D: .; J: TRBJ2-1; size: .; V: TRBV4-3; CDR3: CASSPTRLQGTYNEQFF; DNA: TGCGCCAGCAGCCCTACGAGGCTACAGGGAACCTACAATGAGCAGTTCTTC
D: .; J: TRBJ1-1; size: .; V: TRBV6-1; CDR3: CASSEATGKAFF; DNA: TGTGCCAGCAGTGAAGCTACGGGAAAAGCTTTCTTT
D: TRBD1; J: TRBJ1-4; size: .; V: TRBV18; CDR3: CASSRQGPNEKLFF; DNA: TGTGCCAGCTCTCGACAGGGGCCTAATGAAAAACTGTTTTTT
D: .; J: TRBJ2-5; size: .; V: TRBV2; CDR3: CASYPPQETQYF; DNA: TGTGCCAGCTATCCTCCCCAAGAGACCCAGTACTTC
D: TRBD1; J: TRBJ1-5; size: .; V: TRBV27; CDR3: CASSLGRTGVQPQHF; DNA: TGTGCCAGCAGTTTAGGGCGGACAGGGGTCCAGCCCCAGCATTTT
D: .; J: TRBJ1-4; size: .; V: TRBV19; CDR3: CASSNYVGEKLFF; DNA: TGTGCCAGTAGCAACTACGTAGGTGAAAAACTGTTTTTT
D: .; J: TRBJ2-3; size: .; V: TRBV5-6; CDR3: CASSFQSTDTQYF; DNA: TGTGCCAGCAGCTTCCAGAGCACAGATACGCAGTATTTT
D: .; J: TRBJ1-2; size: .; V: TRBV5-4; CDR3: CASSQTIGGSYGYTF; DNA: TGTGCCAGCAGCCAAACTATTGGGGGCTCCTATGGCTACACCTTC
D: .; J: TRBJ1-1; size: .; V: TRBV15; CDR3: CATSRVSGLGPLEAFF; DNA: TGTGCCACCAGCAGAGTCTCTGGACTTGGACCGCTAGAAGCTTTCTTT
D: TRBD1; J: TRBJ1-4; size: few; V: TRBV2; CDR3: CATSAGQVSTNEKLFF; DNA: TGTGCCACCTCGGCGGGACAGGTTTCAACTAATGAAAAACTGTTTTTT
D: .; J: TRBJ1-2; size: .; V: TRBV2; CDR3: CATPRPTRESGYTF; DNA: TGTGCCACCCCGAGGCCAACGAGGGAATCCGGCTACACCTTC
D: .; J: TRBJ2-7; size: .; V: TRBV7-2; CDR3: CASAGLSYEQYF; DNA: TGTGCCAGCGCGGGACTTTCCTACGAGCAGTACTTC
D: .; J: TRBJ2-3; size: .; V: TRBV9; CDR3: CASSAGLTWRTDTQYF; DNA: TGTGCCAGCAGCGCCGGACTTACCTGGAGGACAGATACGCAGTATTTT
D: TRBD2; J: TRBJ2-3; size: .; V: TRBV9; CDR3: CASSVDHGGALYTQYF; DNA: TGTGCCAGCAGCGTAGATCACGGGGGGGCCTTGTATACGCAGTATTTT
D: .; J: TRBJ1-5; size: .; V: TRBV15; CDR3: CATSRDRGGGTQPQHF; DNA: TGTGCCACCAGCAGAGATAGGGGAGGGGGAACTCAGCCCCAGCATTTT
D: TRBD2; J: TRBJ2-1; size: .; V: TRBV7-9; CDR3: CASSLSRGGYYNEQFF; DNA: TGTGCCAGCAGCTTATCGCGGGGAGGGTACTACAATGAGCAGTTCTTC
D: .; J: TRBJ2-1; size: .; V: TRBV5-6; CDR3: CASSSGSRNNEQFF; DNA: TGTGCCAGCAGCTCCGGGTCCCGAAACAATGAGCAGTTCTTC
D: .; J: TRBJ1-1; size: .; V: TRBV5-1; CDR3: CASSFQRGDTEAFF; DNA: TGCGCCAGCAGCTTTCAACGGGGGGACACTGAAGCTTTCTTT
D: TRBD1; J: TRBJ1-4; size: .; V: TRBV5-6; CDR3: CASSFWGTGTNEKLFF; DNA: TGTGCCAGCAGCTTTTGGGGGACAGGGACTAATGAAAAACTGTTTTTT
D: .; J: TRBJ2-6; size: .; V: TRBV28; CDR3: CASSLSGAGANVLTF; DNA: TGTGCCAGCAGTTTATCAGGCGCTGGGGCCAACGTCCTGACTTTC
D: .; J: TRBJ2-2; size: .; V: TRBV2; CDR3: CASSSQGLGTGELFF; DNA: TGTGCCAGCAGTTCTCAGGGGTTAGGCACCGGGGAGCTGTTTTTT
D: .; J: TRBJ1-5; size: few; V: TRBV6-1; CDR3: CASSEPRTLQSRQPQHF; DNA: TGTGCCAGCAGTGAACCCAGGACACTCCAGTCCCGGCAGCCCCAGCATTTT
D: .; J: TRBJ2-2; size: .; V: TRBV5-6; CDR3: CASSLFRFRAGELFF; DNA: TGTGCCAGCAGCTTGTTCAGGTTCAGGGCCGGGGAGCTGTTTTTT